The rows below give T cell receptor beta chains drawn from one sample of a study of cytotoxic CD8 clonotypes in ibrutinib-treated CLL. Method: immunoSEQ multiplex PCR; TCRdb's copy keeps in-frame clones and lacks some. The sample carries about 69,000 clones, 80% recorded once. The sequences come from PBMCs, collected at disease progression, from a patient treated with ibrutinib. The receptors originated from a human donor with chronic lymphocytic leukemia. Each CDR3 is given with its conserved first and last residue. D genes are given only for firm matches. The size of a clone is reported for some rows only, either as once, few or many, or as a class for expanded clones.

V	D	size	J	DNA	CDR3
TRBV12-1	-	-	TRBJ2-1	TGTGCCAGCAGCTATACCGGGAATGAGCAGTTCTTC	CASSYTGNEQFF
TRBV7-6	-	-	TRBJ2-1	TGTGCCAGCAGTTTTCGTACAGCAGGGGCCTACAATGAGCAGTTCTTC	CASSFRTAGAYNEQFF
TRBV4-2	-	few	TRBJ1-4	TGTGCCAGCAGCCAATCAATCCGGGAAAAACTGTTTTTT	CASSQSIREKLFF
TRBV7-3	-	-	TRBJ2-1	TGTGCCAGCAGCCCCGTAGCGCCTTACAATGAGCAGTTCTTC	CASSPVAPYNEQFF
TRBV13	-	-	TRBJ2-6	TGTGCCAGCACCCCAACATTGACCTCTGGGGCCAACGTCCTGACTTTC	CASTPTLTSGANVLTF
TRBV18	TRBD1	-	TRBJ1-1	TGTGCCAGCTCACCACGGCGGGGACAGGGAAATACCATGAACACTGAAGCTTTCTTT	CASSPRRGQGNTMNTEAFF
TRBV19	-	few	TRBJ1-5	TGTGCCAGTATTCTGGGGCCCAGCCAGCATTTT	CASILGPSQHF
TRBV4-1	TRBD1	many	TRBJ1-3	TGCGCCAGCAGCCAAGGGGGCGTCAGGGGGAGATCTGGAAACACCATATATTTT	CASSQGGVRGRSGNTIYF
TRBV6-1	-	few	TRBJ2-7	TGTGCCAGCAGGCCGGGACAAGGCTACGAGCAGTACTTC	CASRPGQGYEQYF
TRBV6-5	TRBD2	-	TRBJ2-7	TGTGCCAGCAGTTACTCTGGCGGGAGTGGCTACGAGCAGTACTTC	CASSYSGGSGYEQYF
TRBV4-1	-	-	TRBJ1-2	TGCGCCAGCAGCCAAGACGAGAGACAACGCTACACCTTC	CASSQDERQRYTF
TRBV7-9	-	-	TRBJ1-5	TGTGCCAGCAGCTTAGTTTCCGGGGTTTTATATCAGCCCCAGCATTTT	CASSLVSGVLYQPQHF
TRBV18	-	once	TRBJ1-2	TGTGCCAGCTCACCCGGAACCTATTTCTATGGCTACACCTTC	CASSPGTYFYGYTF
TRBV2	TRBD2	-	TRBJ2-1	TGTGCCAGCATTTCCCTTGGGGCCTTCTGGACTAGCGGGGGCCCAAGCTCCTACAATGAGCAGTTCTTC	CASISLGAFWTSGGPSSYNEQFF
TRBV7-2	-	-	TRBJ2-5	TGTGCCAGCAGCTTAACAGGGATCCAAGAGACCCAGTACTTC	CASSLTGIQETQYF
TRBV6-5	TRBD1	-	TRBJ2-7	TGTGCCAGCAGCTCCCGGGACAGGGGATCCTACGAGCAGTACTTC	CASSSRDRGSYEQYF
TRBV30	-	-	TRBJ2-7	TGTGCCTGGAGTGTAAAGGGGGAGCGTTTCTACGAGCAGTACTTC	CAWSVKGERFYEQYF
TRBV7-9	TRBD1	once	TRBJ2-7	TGTGCCAGCAGCCTGGGGACAGGGAGAAACGAGCAGTACTTC	CASSLGTGRNEQYF
TRBV18	TRBD1	-	TRBJ1-2	TGTGCCAGCTCACGCTGGGACAGGGTCTCGGAGTATGGCTACACCTTC	CASSRWDRVSEYGYTF
TRBV19	TRBD2	few	TRBJ2-1	TGTGCCAGTACCGCCCAGCAACTAGCGGGAGGCAATGAGCAGTTCTTC	CASTAQQLAGGNEQFF
TRBV18	TRBD1	-	TRBJ2-7	TGTGCCAGCTCACCACCCTCAAGACAGGGGGCCACCTACGAGCAGTACTTC	CASSPPSRQGATYEQYF
TRBV25-1	-	-	TRBJ1-4	TGTGCCAGCAGTGTTCTAGGGTTAAAAGGGCTAACTAATGAAAAACTGTTTTTT	CASSVLGLKGLTNEKLFF
TRBV4-1	-	-	TRBJ2-7	TGCGCCAGCAGCCGGACTGGAGACTACGAGCAGTACTTC	CASSRTGDYEQYF
TRBV18	-	-	TRBJ1-2	TGTGCCAGCTCACCCCTGACAGGTCTAGACTATGGCTACACCTTC	CASSPLTGLDYGYTF
TRBV5-6	TRBD2	-	TRBJ2-1	TGTGCCAGCAGCCCGGCGCTAGCGGGAGCCTACAATGAGCAGTTCTTC	CASSPALAGAYNEQFF
TRBV15	-	-	TRBJ1-1	TGTGCCACCAGCAGCGTCAACGCCGGAAGTGAAGCTTTCTTT	CATSSVNAGSEAFF
TRBV7-2	-	-	TRBJ2-5	TGTGCCAGCAGCTTACGGGGGACCCAGTACTTC	CASSLRGTQYF
TRBV6-5	-	-	TRBJ1-1	TGTGCCAGCAGTTACTCCTGGGCAGGGAACACTGAAGCTTTCTTT	CASSYSWAGNTEAFF
TRBV6-4	TRBD1	-	TRBJ1-1	TGTGCCAGCAGTCCCGGACAGGCGAACACTGAAGCTTTCTTT	CASSPGQANTEAFF
TRBV28	-	few	TRBJ2-7	TGTGCCAGCAGTTCACATATCGCCCCCTACGAGCAGTACTTC	CASSSHIAPYEQYF
TRBV27	-	-	TRBJ2-1	TGTGCCAGCAACCGGGAAAACCGCGACAATGAGCAGTTCTTC	CASNRENRDNEQFF
TRBV28	-	-	TRBJ1-2	TGTGCCATCTCGCCTCGGGACGGCATCTATGGCTACACCTTC	CAISPRDGIYGYTF
TRBV27	-	-	TRBJ1-1	TGTGCCAGCAGTTTACCCCTAACATCCACTGAAGCTTTCTTT	CASSLPLTSTEAFF
TRBV2	-	-	TRBJ1-5	TGTGCCAGCAGTGAACAGGGTAACAATCAGCCCCAGCATTTT	CASSEQGNNQPQHF
TRBV18	-	-	TRBJ1-1	TGTGCCAGCTCACCGAAGGATAGGGGTCCTGAAGCTTTCTTT	CASSPKDRGPEAFF
TRBV29-1	-	-	TRBJ1-2	TGCAGCGTTCCGGGACCGAAAGACTATGGCTACACCTTC	CSVPGPKDYGYTF
TRBV4-1	TRBD1	-	TRBJ1-2	TGCGCCAGCAACCCTGACAGGGGCTTTGGCTACACCTTC	CASNPDRGFGYTF
TRBV18	-	few	TRBJ1-4	TGTGCCAGCTCACCACGTTATGAAAAACTGTTTTTT	CASSPRYEKLFF
TRBV4-1	TRBD2	-	TRBJ2-5	TGCGCCAGCAGCCCCAAGACCGGGGGGGGCTACCAAGAGACCCAGTACTTC	CASSPKTGGGYQETQYF
TRBV7-9	-	-	TRBJ2-2	TGTGCCAGCAGCTTAGGGGTCCCAGGGGTGCACGGGGAGCTGTTTTTT	CASSLGVPGVHGELFF
TRBV7-7	-	-	TRBJ2-7	TGTGCCAGCAGCTTAGGTCCCGGCCAGGTATACGAGCAGTACTTC	CASSLGPGQVYEQYF
TRBV19	-	few	TRBJ1-1	TGTGCCAGTAGTATAGCCGGCACTGAAGCTTTCTTT	CASSIAGTEAFF